This TCR beta chain is drawn from a study of T cell responses to AZD1222 COVID-19 vaccine. In the study overall: Second-dose timings of about 4 or about 12 weeks were pooled. General study findings and limits: Along spike, vaccine-associated CD4 TCRs were found throughout, with dominance at 160-218 and 743-854. Sampled repertoires all dated from after the peak T cell response.

The data were produced by immunoSEQ multiplex PCR, yet TCRdb's version contains in-frame clones alone and is incomplete. The top ten hold roughly 8.9% of the sample, which has under 150,000 clones, 85% to 90% seen once. In its sample, this clone was seen once. What it binds is unknown. The TCR comes from an adult in good health. The input for sequencing was peripheral blood, taken on day 0 of AZD1222 vaccination.

The CDR3 sequence: CASSSTQGSLHYGYTF. The CDR3 nucleotides are TGTGCCAGCAGTTCCACACAGGGGTCCCTCCACTATGGCTACACCTTC. This chain connects TRBV6-6 to TRBJ1-2; 7 nucleotides line up with TRBD1. The germline V gene encodes CDR1 MNHNY and CDR2 SVGAGI (reference sequence). This CDR3 region has 16 residues. Trimming cost V 4 bases and J 3 bases; bases outside gene matches: 11.